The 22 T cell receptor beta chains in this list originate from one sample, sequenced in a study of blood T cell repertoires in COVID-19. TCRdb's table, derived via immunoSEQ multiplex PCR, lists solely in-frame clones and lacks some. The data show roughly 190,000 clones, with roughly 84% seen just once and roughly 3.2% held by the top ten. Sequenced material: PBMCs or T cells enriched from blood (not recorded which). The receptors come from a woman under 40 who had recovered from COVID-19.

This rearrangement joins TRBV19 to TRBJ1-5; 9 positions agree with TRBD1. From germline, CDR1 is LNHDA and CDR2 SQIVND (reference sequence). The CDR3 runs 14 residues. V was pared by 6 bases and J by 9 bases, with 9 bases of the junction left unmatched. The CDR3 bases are TGTGCCAGTAGCCCCGGACAGGGGAACGTGCCCCAGCATTTT. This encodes CASSPGQGNVPQHF.

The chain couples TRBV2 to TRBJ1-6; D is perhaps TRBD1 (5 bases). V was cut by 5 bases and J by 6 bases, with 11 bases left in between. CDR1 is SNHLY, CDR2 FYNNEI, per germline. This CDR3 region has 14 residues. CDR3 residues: CASSYDRINSPLHF. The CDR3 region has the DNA TGTGCCAGCAGTTACGACAGAATTAATTCACCCCTCCACTTT. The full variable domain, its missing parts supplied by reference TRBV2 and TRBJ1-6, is EPEVTQTPSHQVTQMGQEVILRCVPISNHLYFYWYRQILGQKVEFLVSFYNNEISEKSEIFDDQFSVERPDGSNFTLKIRSTKLEDSAMYFCASSYDRINSPLHFGNGTRLTVT.

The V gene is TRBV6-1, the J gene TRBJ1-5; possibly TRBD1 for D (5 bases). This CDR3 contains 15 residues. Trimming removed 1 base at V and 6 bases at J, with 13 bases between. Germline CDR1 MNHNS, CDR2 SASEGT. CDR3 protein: CASSEVWRGPQPQHF. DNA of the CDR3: TGTGCCAGCAGTGAAGTATGGAGGGGCCCTCAGCCCCAGCATTTT.

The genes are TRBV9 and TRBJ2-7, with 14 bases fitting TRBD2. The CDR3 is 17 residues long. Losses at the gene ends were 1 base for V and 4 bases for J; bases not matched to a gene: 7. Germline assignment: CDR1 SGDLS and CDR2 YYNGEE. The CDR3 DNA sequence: TGTGCCAGCAGCGTAACCTCCGGGACTAGCGGGAGATACGAGCAGTACTTC. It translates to CASSVTSGTSGRYEQYF.

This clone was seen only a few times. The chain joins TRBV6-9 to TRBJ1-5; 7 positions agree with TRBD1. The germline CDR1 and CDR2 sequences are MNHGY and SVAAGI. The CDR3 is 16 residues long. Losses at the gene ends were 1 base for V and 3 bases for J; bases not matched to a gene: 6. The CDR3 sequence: CASSYFDREPNQPQHF. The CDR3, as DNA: TGTGCCAGCAGTTATTTCGACAGGGAACCCAATCAGCCCCAGCATTTT.

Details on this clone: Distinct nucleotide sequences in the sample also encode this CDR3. CDR3 protein: CASSGQSYEQYF. CDR3 sequence (DNA): TGTGCCAGCAGTGGACAGTCCTACGAGCAGTACTTC. The chain carries TRBV2 and TRBJ2-7; tentatively, D is TRBD1 (5 bases). The V gene's germline CDR1 is SNHLY and CDR2 FYNNEI. The CDR3 contains 12 residues. V dropped 4 bases and J dropped 1 base, with 5 bases sitting between them. Full variable domain (rest looked up from reference TRBV2 and TRBJ2-7): EPEVTQTPSHQVTQMGQEVILRCVPISNHLYFYWYRQILGQKVEFLVSFYNNEISEKSEIFDDQFSVERPDGSNFTLKIRSTKLEDSAMYFCASSGQSYEQYFGPGTRLTVT.

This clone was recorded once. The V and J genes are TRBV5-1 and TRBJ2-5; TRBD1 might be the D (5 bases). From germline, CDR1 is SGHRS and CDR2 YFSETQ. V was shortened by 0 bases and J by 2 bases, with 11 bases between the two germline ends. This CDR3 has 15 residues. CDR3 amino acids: CASSLGGSLQETQYF. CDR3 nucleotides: TGCGCCAGCAGCTTGGGGGGCAGTCTACAAGAGACCCAGTACTTC.

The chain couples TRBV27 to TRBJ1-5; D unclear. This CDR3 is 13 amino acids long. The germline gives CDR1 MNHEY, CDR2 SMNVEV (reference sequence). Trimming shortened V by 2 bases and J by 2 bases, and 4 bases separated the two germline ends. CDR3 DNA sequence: TGTGCCAGCAGTTTAACTCGCAATCAGCCCCAGCATTTT. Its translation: CASSLTRNQPQHF.

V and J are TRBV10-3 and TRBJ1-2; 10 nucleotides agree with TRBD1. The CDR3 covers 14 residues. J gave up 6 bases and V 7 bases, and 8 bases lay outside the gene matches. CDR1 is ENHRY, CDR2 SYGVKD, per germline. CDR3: CAITTSDRGDGYTF. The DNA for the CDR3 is TGTGCCATCACTACGTCGGACAGGGGGGATGGCTACACCTTC.

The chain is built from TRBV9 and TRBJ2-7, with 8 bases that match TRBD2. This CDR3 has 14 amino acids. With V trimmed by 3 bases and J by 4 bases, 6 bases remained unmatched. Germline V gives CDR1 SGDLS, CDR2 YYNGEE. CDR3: CASSASGSGYEQYF. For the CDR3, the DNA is TGTGCCAGCAGCGCGAGCGGGAGCGGGTACGAGCAGTACTTC.

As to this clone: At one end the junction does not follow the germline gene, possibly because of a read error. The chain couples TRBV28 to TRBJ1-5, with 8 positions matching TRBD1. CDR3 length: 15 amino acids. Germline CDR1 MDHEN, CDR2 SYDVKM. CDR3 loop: CASSMDRALNQSQHF. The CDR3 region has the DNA TGTGCCAGCAGCATGGACAGGGCGTTAAATCAGTCCCAGCATTTT. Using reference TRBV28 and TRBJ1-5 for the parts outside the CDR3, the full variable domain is DVKVTQSSRYLVKRTGEKVFLECVQDMDHENMFWYRQDPGLGLRLIYFSYDVKMKEKGDIPEGYSVSREKKERFSLILESASTNQTSMYLCASSMDRALNQSQHFGDGTRLSIL.

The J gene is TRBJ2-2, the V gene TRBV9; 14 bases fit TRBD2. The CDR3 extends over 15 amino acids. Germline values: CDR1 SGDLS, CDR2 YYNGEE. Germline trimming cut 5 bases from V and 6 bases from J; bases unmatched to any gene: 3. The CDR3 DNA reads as TGTGCCAGCAGAGGACTAGCGGGGGGACCCGGGGAGCTGTTTTTT. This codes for CASRGLAGGPGELFF.

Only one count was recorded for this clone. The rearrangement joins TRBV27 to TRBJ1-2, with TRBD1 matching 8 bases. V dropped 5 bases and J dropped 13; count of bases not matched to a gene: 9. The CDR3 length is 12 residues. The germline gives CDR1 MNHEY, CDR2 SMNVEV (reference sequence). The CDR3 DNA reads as TGTGCCAGCAGTCCAAGGACAGGGCTGTGCACCTTC. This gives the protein CASSPRTGLCTF.

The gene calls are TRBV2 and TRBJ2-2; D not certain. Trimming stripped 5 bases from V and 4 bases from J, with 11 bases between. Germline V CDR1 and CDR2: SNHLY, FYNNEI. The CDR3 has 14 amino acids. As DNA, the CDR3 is TGTGCCAGCAGTACCAGATCCCGCACCGGGGAGCTGTTTTTT. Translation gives CASSTRSRTGELFF.

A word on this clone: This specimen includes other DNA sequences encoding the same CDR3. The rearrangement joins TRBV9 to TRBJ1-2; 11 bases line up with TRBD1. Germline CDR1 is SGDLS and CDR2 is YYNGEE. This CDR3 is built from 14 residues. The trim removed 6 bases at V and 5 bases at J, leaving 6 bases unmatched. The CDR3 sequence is CASTPGTGGYGYTF. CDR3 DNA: TGTGCCAGCACCCCAGGGACAGGGGGATATGGCTACACCTTC. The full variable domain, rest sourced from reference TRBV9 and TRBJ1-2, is DSGVTQTPKHLITATGQRVTLRCSPRSGDLSVYWYQQSLDQGLQFLIQYYNGEERAKGNILERFSAQQFPDLHSELNLSSLELGDSALYFCASTPGTGGYGYTFGSGTRLTVV.

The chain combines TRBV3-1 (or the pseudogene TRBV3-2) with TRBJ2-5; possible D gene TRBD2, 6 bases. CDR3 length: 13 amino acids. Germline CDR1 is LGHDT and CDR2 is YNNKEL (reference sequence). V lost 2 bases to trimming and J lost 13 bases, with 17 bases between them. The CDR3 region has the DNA TGTGCCAGCAGCCAAAGCCCAGGGAGGCGAACGTACTTC. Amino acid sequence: CASSQSPGRRTYF.

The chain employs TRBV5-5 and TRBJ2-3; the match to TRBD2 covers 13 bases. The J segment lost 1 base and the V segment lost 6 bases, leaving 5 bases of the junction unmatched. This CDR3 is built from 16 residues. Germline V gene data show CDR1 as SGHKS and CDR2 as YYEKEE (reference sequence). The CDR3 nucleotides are TGTGCCAGCACCTCAGGGACTAGCGGGGGCACAGATACGCAGTATTTT. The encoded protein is CASTSGTSGGTDTQYF.

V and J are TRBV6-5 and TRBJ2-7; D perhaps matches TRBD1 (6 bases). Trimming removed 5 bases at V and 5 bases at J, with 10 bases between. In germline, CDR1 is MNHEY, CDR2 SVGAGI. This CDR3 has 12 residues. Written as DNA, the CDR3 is TGTGCCAGCAGTCCCAGGGGAGACGAGCAGTACGTC. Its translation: CASSPRGDEQYV.

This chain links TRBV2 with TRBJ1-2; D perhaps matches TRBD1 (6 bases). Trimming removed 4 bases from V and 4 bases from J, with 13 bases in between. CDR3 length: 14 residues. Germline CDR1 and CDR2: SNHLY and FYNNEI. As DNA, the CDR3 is TGTGCCAGCAGTGCGGACAGTAGTTTCTATGGCTACACCTTC. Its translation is CASSADSSFYGYTF. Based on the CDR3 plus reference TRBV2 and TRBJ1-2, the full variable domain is EPEVTQTPSHQVTQMGQEVILRCVPISNHLYFYWYRQILGQKVEFLVSFYNNEISEKSEIFDDQFSVERPDGSNFTLKIRSTKLEDSAMYFCASSADSSFYGYTFGSGTRLTVV.

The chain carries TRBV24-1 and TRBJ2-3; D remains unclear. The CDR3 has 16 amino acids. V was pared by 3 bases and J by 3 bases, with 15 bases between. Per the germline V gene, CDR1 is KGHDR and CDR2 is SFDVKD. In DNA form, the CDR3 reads TGTGCCACCAGTGATAATCTAGACCTGGGTACAGATACGCAGTATTTT. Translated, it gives CATSDNLDLGTDTQYF.

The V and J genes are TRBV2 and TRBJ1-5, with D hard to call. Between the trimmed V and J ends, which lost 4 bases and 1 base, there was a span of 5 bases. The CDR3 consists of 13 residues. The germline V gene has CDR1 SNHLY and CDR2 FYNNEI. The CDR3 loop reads CASSVVSNQPQHF. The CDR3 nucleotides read TGTGCCAGCAGTGTAGTAAGCAATCAGCCCCAGCATTTT.

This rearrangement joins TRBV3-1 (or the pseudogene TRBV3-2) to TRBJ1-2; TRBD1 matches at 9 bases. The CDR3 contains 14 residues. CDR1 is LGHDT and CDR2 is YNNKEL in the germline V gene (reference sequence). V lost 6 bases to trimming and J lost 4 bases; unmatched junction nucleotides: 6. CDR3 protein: CASRGQGSGYGYTF. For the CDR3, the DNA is TGTGCCAGCAGGGGACAGGGATCGGGCTATGGCTACACCTTC.